This entry is about one T cell receptor beta chain. This entry comes from a study of blood T cell repertoires in COVID-19. Study in general: From T cells, B-cell-depleted T cells, or PBMCs came the material, which was cDNA or gDNA.

The method was immunoSEQ multiplex PCR; TCRdb's version includes in-frame clones alone and lacks a portion of them. The table shows about 250,000 clones, with approximately 85% occurring only once. The CDR3 consists of 15 residues. CDR1 LNHDA and CDR2 SQIVND come from the germline V gene (reference sequence). Germline trimming cut 3 bases from V and 11 bases from J; bases unmatched to any gene: 8. The chain links TRBV19 to TRBJ1-6; TRBD1 matches 9 bases. The sequencing input was peripheral blood. This TCR derives from a man aged 45-65 years with active or convalescent COVID-19. The CDR3 DNA follows: TGTGCCAGTAGTATTGGGGACAGGGTTGGTGCACCCCTCCACTTT. This encodes CASSIGDRVGAPLHF.